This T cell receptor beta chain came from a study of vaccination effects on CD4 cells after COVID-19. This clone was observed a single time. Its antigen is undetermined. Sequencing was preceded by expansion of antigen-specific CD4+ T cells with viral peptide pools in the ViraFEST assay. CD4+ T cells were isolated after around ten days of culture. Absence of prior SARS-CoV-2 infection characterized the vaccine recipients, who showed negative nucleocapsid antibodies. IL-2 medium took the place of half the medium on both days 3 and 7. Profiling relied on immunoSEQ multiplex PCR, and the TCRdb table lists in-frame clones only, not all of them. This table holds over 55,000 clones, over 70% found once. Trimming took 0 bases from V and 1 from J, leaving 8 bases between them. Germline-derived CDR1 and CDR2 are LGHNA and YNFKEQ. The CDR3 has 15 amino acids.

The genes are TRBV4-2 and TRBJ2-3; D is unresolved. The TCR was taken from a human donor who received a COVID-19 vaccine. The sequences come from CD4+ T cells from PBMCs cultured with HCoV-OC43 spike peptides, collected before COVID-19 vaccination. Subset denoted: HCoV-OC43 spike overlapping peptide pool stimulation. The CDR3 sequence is CASSQDFGGTDTQYF. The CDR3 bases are TGTGCCAGCAGCCAAGACTTTGGGGGCACAGATACGCAGTATTTT.